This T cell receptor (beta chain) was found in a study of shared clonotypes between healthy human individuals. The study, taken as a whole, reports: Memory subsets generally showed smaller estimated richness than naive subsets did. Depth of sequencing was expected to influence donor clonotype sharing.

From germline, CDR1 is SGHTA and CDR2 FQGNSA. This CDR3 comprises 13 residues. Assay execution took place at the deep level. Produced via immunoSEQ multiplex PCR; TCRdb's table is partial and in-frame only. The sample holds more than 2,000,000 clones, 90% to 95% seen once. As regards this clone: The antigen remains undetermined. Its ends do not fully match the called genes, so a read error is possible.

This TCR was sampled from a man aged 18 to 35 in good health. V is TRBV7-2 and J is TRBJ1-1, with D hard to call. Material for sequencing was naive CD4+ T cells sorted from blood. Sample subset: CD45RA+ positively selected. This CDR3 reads CASGHGSNAEAFF. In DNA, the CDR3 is TGTGCCAGCGGCCACGGGTCGAACGCTGAAGCTTTCTTT.